Below, 12 T cell receptor beta chains from the same sample are listed, as sequenced in a study of cytomegalovirus exposure and HLA in healthy donors. Primers: 60 Vbeta forward and 13 Jbeta reverse. Clones were sequenced by immunoSEQ multiplex PCR, and TCRdb holds only the in-frame ones, with some missing. The sample shows more than 110,000 clones, roughly 10% of them seen only once. Sequenced sample: PBMCs. These receptors were taken from a man aged 50-59 years in good health and CMV-seronegative.

For this clone: Because it lacks the conserved phenylalanine or tryptophan at the end, this CDR3 is likely a read error. The V gene is TRBV10-3, the J gene TRBJ1-5, with a weak D call TRBD1 (5 bases). Trimming took 6 bases from V and 5 from J, leaving 14 bases between them. Germline V lookup: CDR1 ENHRY, CDR2 SYGVKD. The CDR3 is made up of 14 amino acids. CDR3 in amino acids: CAISGQGIDQPQHL. The CDR3 DNA reads as TGTGCCATCAGCGGGCAGGGAATTGATCAGCCCCAGCATTTG.

This clone was seen a few times. The V and J genes are TRBV7-3 and TRBJ2-7, with a tentative D call TRBD2 (5 bases). From germline, CDR1 is SGHTA and CDR2 FQGTGA. The V and J ends lost 5 bases and 0 bases respectively, with 11 bases between them. This CDR3 contains 14 residues. As DNA, the CDR3 is TGTGCCAGCAGCACTTCGGGGAACTCCTACGAGCAGTACTTC. Its protein product is CASSTSGNSYEQYF.

The CDR3 nucleotides read TGTGCCACCAGCAGAGAAAGGACAGGTTACGGGGAGACCCAGTACTTC. Amino acids: CATSRERTGYGETQYF. The chain uses TRBV15 and TRBJ2-5; 7 bases line up with TRBD1. The CDR3 totals 16 residues. Losses at the gene ends were 0 bases for V and 5 bases for J; bases not matched to a gene: 9. Per the germline V gene, CDR1 is LNHNV and CDR2 is YYDKDF (reference sequence).

This clone was seen only a few times. This chain connects TRBV11-3 to TRBJ2-3; possibly TRBD2 for D (7 bases). V was shortened by 7 bases and J by 3 bases, with 11 bases between the two germline ends. The CDR3 contains 13 residues. Germline V gene sequence: CDR1 SGHNT, CDR2 YENEEA. As DNA, the CDR3 is TGTGCCAGCACCGGGGGGCCTACAGATACGCAGTATTTT. Its translation: CASTGGPTDTQYF.

V gene TRBV5-1 combines with J gene TRBJ1-2; D is possibly TRBD1 (5 bases). The CDR3 length is 15 residues. Germline-derived CDR1 and CDR2 are SGHRS and YFSETQ. The ends were cut back, 4 bases at V and 4 bases at J, with 17 bases in the middle. Written as DNA, the CDR3 is TGCGCCAGCAGCCCTGGGGGGGGATTGAGCTATGGCTACACCTTC. Translating it yields CASSPGGGLSYGYTF.

The chain recombines TRBV29-1 with TRBJ2-5, with TRBD2 matching over 12 bases. The last part of the DNA fits TRBJ2-7 better; the J call may be wrong. Germline loops: CDR1 SQVTM, CDR2 ANQGSEA. The CDR3 loop spans 15 amino acids. This chain's CDR3 is CSVSTGTSGSYEQYF. The CDR3 region has the DNA TGCAGCGTTTCTACCGGGACTAGCGGGTCCTACGAGCAGTACTTC.

V gene TRBV7-3 combines with J gene TRBJ2-5, with 7 bases aligning to TRBD2. This CDR3 comprises 15 residues. Germline V CDR1 and CDR2: SGHTA, FQGTGA. With V trimmed by 0 bases and J by 2 bases, 3 bases remained unmatched. The DNA of the CDR3 is TGTGCCAGCAGCTTAACGGGACTACCTCAAGAGACCCAGTACTTC. Residues: CASSLTGLPQETQYF.

The chain is built from TRBV5-1 and TRBJ2-1; 8 bases match TRBD1. The CDR3 contains 14 residues. V shed 2 bases, J shed 2 bases, and the junction held 0 bases outside the gene matches. In germline, CDR1 is SGHRS, CDR2 YFSETQ. The CDR3 is CASSLQGAYNEQFF. The CDR3 nucleotides read TGCGCCAGCAGCTTACAGGGGGCCTACAATGAGCAGTTCTTC.

The chain joins TRBV18 to TRBJ2-2; TRBD1 aligns across 9 bases. The CDR3 length is 18 residues. Trimming at V came to 4 bases and at J to 5 bases, leaving 14 bases not matched to a gene. CDR1 is KGHSH, CDR2 LQKENI, per germline. Here the CDR3 reads CASSHIQGALSITGELFF. CDR3 nucleotides: TGTGCCAGCTCACACATACAGGGGGCCTTATCGATAACCGGGGAGCTGTTTTTT.

Only a few counts were recorded for this clone. This chain joins TRBV5-1 and TRBJ1-1; D is possibly TRBD1 (6 bases). This CDR3 has 14 residues. V was cut by 0 bases and J by 1 base, with 7 bases left in between. Germline V gives CDR1 SGHRS, CDR2 YFSETQ. The CDR3 coding sequence is TGCGCCAGCAGCTTGGGACAGGCGAACACTGAAGCTTTCTTT. This gives the protein CASSLGQANTEAFF.

The chain has TRBV19 and TRBJ2-1, with D possibly being TRBD1 (6 bases). Germline V CDR1 and CDR2: LNHDA, SQIVND (reference sequence). There are 13 residues in the CDR3. V lost 5 bases to trimming and J lost 8 bases, with 13 bases between them. This CDR3 reads CASSPHRDDEQFF. The CDR3 nucleotides are TGTGCCAGTAGTCCCCACAGGGATGATGAGCAGTTCTTC.

This clone occurred a few times. Here the CDR3 omits its conserved ending phenylalanine or tryptophan, so a read error is the likely source. Because the CDR3's place on the DNA is in doubt, the DNA is left out and the CDR3 is given as listed by TCRdb. This rearrangement joins TRBV7-3 to TRBJ1-4; the table calls TRBD1, which could not be checked here. CDR1 and CDR2 from the germline V gene are SGHTA and FQGTGA. The CDR3 spans 11 residues, counting both ends. The CDR3: CASSPRQGPAL.